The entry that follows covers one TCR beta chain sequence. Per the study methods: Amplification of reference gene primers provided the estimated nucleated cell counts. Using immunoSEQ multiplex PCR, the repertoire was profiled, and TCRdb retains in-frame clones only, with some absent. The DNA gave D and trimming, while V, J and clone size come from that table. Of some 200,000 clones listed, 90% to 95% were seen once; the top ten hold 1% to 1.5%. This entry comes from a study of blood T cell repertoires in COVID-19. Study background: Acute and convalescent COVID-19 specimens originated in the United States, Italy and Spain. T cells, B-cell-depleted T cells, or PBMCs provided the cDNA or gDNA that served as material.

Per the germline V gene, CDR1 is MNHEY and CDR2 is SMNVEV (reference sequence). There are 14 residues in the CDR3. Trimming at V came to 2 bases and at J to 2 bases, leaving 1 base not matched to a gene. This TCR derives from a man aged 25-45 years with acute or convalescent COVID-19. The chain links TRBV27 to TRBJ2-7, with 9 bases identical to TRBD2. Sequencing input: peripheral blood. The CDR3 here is CASSLKRGAYEQYF. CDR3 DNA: TGTGCCAGCAGTTTAAAGCGGGGGGCCTACGAGCAGTACTTC.